The next 17 T cell receptor beta chains were all read from a single sample in a study of cytomegalovirus exposure and HLA in healthy donors. The PCR contained 60 Vbeta and 13 Jbeta primers. Libraries were prepared by immunoSEQ multiplex PCR; TCRdb keeps only in-frame clonotypes and omits some of them. Of about 150,000 clones in the sample, approximately 80% were seen once. Sequencing used PBMCs. Receptors originate from a man under 40 in good health and CMV-seropositive.

The genes are TRBV9 and TRBJ2-7; D is ambiguous. Trimming cost V 0 bases and J 2 bases, with 6 bases left between them. This CDR3 contains 13 residues. Germline V CDR1 and CDR2: SGDLS, YYNGEE. This CDR3 is CASSVGEAYEQYF. The CDR3 region has the DNA TGTGCCAGCAGCGTAGGCGAGGCCTACGAGCAGTACTTC.

The V and J genes are TRBV29-1 and TRBJ1-4; D unresolved. CDR3 length equals 15 residues. The germline V gene has CDR1 SQVTM and CDR2 ANQGSEA. Trimming stripped 6 bases from V and 0 bases from J, with 14 bases between. The CDR3 loop reads CSVGTRGATNEKLFF. The CDR3 nucleotides read TGCAGCGTCGGAACCCGGGGTGCAACTAATGAAAAACTGTTTTTT.

J is TRBJ1-3 and V is TRBV29-1; 10 nucleotides agree with TRBD1. The CDR3 extends over 14 amino acids. CDR1 is SQVTM and CDR2 is ANQGSEA in the germline V gene. With V trimmed by 6 bases and J by 7 bases, 9 bases remained unmatched. CDR3 in DNA: TGCAGCGTCGAACCCAGGACAGGGGGGAACACCATATATTTT. Amino acids: CSVEPRTGGNTIYF.

This clone was counted a few times. J is TRBJ2-1 and V is TRBV7-2; TRBD2 aligns across 9 bases. In germline, CDR1 is SGHTA, CDR2 FQGNSA. The CDR3 has 15 residues. V dropped 0 bases and J dropped 7; count of bases not matched to a gene: 4. CDR3 DNA: TGTGCCAGCAGCTTAGCCGGACTAGCGTCGAATGAGCAGTTCTTC. It is translated as CASSLAGLASNEQFF. The variable domain in full, with the rest retrieved from reference TRBV7-2 and TRBJ2-1, is GAGVSQSPSNKVTEKGKDVELRCDPISGHTALYWYRQSLGQGLEFLIYFQGNSAPDKSGLPSDRFSAERTGGSVSTLTIQRTQQEDSAVYLCASSLAGLASNEQFFGPGTRLTVL.

The J gene is TRBJ2-6, the V gene TRBV30; perhaps TRBD1 as D (5 bases). V was shortened by 4 bases and J by 0 bases, with 10 bases between the two germline ends. CDR1 is GTSNPN, CDR2 SVGIG, per germline (reference sequence). The CDR3 consists of 15 residues. The CDR3 DNA sequence: TGTGCCTGGAAAAAAGGGGTCTCTGGGGCCAACGTCCTGACTTTC. Encoded protein: CAWKKGVSGANVLTF.

For this clone: The junction departs from germline at one end; a sequencing error may be responsible. V gene TRBV11-1 combines with J gene TRBJ1-1; D is ambiguous. In germline, CDR1 is SGHAT, CDR2 FQDESV (reference sequence). The CDR3 runs to 13 residues. The CDR3 loop is CASSLGRNTEAFF. The CDR3 nucleotides read TGTGCCAGCAGTTTAGGCAGGAACACTGAAGCTTTCTTT. Full variable domain (remainder filled in from reference TRBV11-1 and TRBJ1-1): EAEVAQSPRYKITEKSQAVAFWCDPISGHATLYWYRQILGQGPELLVQFQDESVVDDSQLPKDRFSAERLKGVDSTLKIQPAELGDSAMYLCASSLGRNTEAFFGQGTRLTVV.

The chain has TRBV11-2 and TRBJ1-4, with D unclear. CDR1 and CDR2 from the germline V gene are SGHAT and FQNNGV. Between the trimmed V and J ends, which lost 2 bases and 5 bases, there was a span of 12 bases. CDR3 size: 15 residues. The CDR3: CASSLRRGSNEKLFF. The CDR3 DNA reads TGTGCCAGCAGCTTACGACGGGGTTCCAATGAAAAACTGTTTTTT.

The chain is built from TRBV7-8 and TRBJ2-1, with D possibly TRBD2 on 5 matching bases. CDR1 is SGHVS and CDR2 is FQNEAQ in the germline V gene. V lost 1 base, J lost 7 bases, and 14 bases lay in between. CDR3 length equals 15 residues. The CDR3 here is CASSLGEYRGNEQFF. The CDR3 DNA reads TGTGCCAGCAGCTTAGGCGAATACCGGGGAAATGAGCAGTTCTTC. Full variable domain (rest looked up from reference TRBV7-8 and TRBJ2-1): GAGVSQSPRYKVAKRGQDVALRCDPISGHVSLFWYQQALGQGPEFLTYFQNEAQLDKSGLPSDRFFAERPEGSVSTLKIQRTQQEDSAVYLCASSLGEYRGNEQFFGPGTRLTVL.

The chain is built from TRBV19 and TRBJ2-7, with 7 bases aligning to TRBD1. Germline trimming cut 3 bases from V and 6 bases from J; bases unmatched to any gene: 5. Germline values: CDR1 LNHDA, CDR2 SQIVND (reference sequence). CDR3 size: 13 residues. The CDR3 DNA reads TGTGCCAGTAGTATTGACAGGGCGGGCGAGCAGTACTTC. Translating gives CASSIDRAGEQYF.

The rearrangement joins TRBV28 to TRBJ1-2, with D unclear. The CDR3 is 14 residues long. V lost 6 bases, J lost 13 bases, and 24 bases lay in between. CDR1 and CDR2 (germline): MDHEN, SYDVKM. This chain's CDR3 is CASSLATLFGFCTF. DNA of the CDR3: TGTGCCAGCAGCCTAGCCACCCTTTTCGGTTTTTGCACCTTC.

The chain has TRBV27 and TRBJ2-3; 11 bases align to TRBD2. The CDR3 is made up of 16 amino acids. Germline V CDR1 and CDR2: MNHEY, SMNVEV (reference sequence). Trimming at V came to 6 bases and at J to 3 bases, leaving 8 bases not matched to a gene. Here the CDR3 reads CASRGVGLAETDTQYF. CDR3 nucleotides: TGTGCCAGCAGGGGGGTGGGACTAGCGGAAACAGATACGCAGTATTTT.

This rearrangement joins TRBV7-2 to TRBJ1-2; D remains ambiguous. Trimming removed 2 bases at V and 4 bases at J, with 14 bases between. CDR3 length equals 15 residues. Germline CDR1 reads SGHTA; CDR2 reads FQGNSA. DNA for the CDR3: TGTGCCAGCAGCTTAATCCGGGGAGGGAGCTATGGCTACACCTTC. Its translation: CASSLIRGGSYGYTF.

The chain carries TRBV2 and TRBJ1-2, with a tentative D call TRBD1 (6 bases). Germline V gene lookup returns CDR1 SNHLY and CDR2 FYNNEI. The CDR3 is made up of 16 amino acids. The V gene lost 5 bases and the J gene lost 0 bases, with 16 bases spanning the gap. CDR3 residues: CASSMFAGASNYGYTF. The CDR3 region has the DNA TGTGCCAGCAGTATGTTCGCAGGGGCCTCTAACTATGGCTACACCTTC.

V usage is TRBV28 and J usage is TRBJ2-5, with 9 bases aligning to TRBD2. Near its end, the DNA agrees better with TRBJ2-7, so the J call may be wrong. CDR1 and CDR2 (germline): MDHEN, SYDVKM. CDR3 length equals 14 residues. The CDR3 nucleotides are TGTGCCAGCGGGGGGACTAGCCAGCCCTACGAGCAGTACTTC. Translating it yields CASGGTSQPYEQYF.

The chain couples TRBV6-1 to TRBJ1-2, with a weak D call TRBD1 (5 bases). Germline CDR1 and CDR2: MNHNS and SASEGT. The CDR3 has 13 residues. V was trimmed by 8 bases and J by 4 bases, leaving 14 bases between them. The CDR3 DNA follows: TGTGCCAGCTCCAGACAGCGAGGCTATGGCTACACCTTC. Residues: CASSRQRGYGYTF.

The chain links TRBV7-2 to TRBJ1-2; 7 nucleotides agree with TRBD1. CDR3 length equals 13 residues. Germline-derived CDR1 and CDR2 are SGHTA and FQGNSA. The V gene end was trimmed by 5 bases and the J gene end by 5 bases; junction bases not matched to a gene: 5. CDR3 in amino acids: CASSPGTDYGYTF. CDR3 bases: TGTGCCAGCAGCCCCGGGACAGATTATGGCTACACCTTC.

The chain is built from TRBV29-1 and TRBJ1-2; D not certain. Trimming stripped 6 bases from V and 4 bases from J, with 12 bases between. Looked up from germline, CDR1 is SQVTM and CDR2 is ANQGSEA. This CDR3 is built from 12 residues. The CDR3 sequence: CSVGGGSYGYTF. As DNA, the CDR3 is TGCAGCGTGGGAGGAGGGTCCTATGGCTACACCTTC.